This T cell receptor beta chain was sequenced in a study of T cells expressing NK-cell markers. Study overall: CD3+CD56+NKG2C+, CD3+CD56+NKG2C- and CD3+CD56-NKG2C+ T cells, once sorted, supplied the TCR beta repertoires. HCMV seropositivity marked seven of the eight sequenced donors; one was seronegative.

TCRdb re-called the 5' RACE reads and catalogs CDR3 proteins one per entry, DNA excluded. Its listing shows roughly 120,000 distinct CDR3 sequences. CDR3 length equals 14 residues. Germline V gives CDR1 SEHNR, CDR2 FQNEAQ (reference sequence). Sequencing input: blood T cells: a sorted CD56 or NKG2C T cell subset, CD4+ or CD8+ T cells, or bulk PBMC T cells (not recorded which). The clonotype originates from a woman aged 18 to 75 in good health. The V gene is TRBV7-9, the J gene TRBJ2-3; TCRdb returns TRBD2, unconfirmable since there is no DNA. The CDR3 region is CASSSQEGRDTQYF.